The rows below give T cell receptor beta chains drawn from one sample of a study of T cell repertoires in ileal Crohn's disease. This table comes from immunoSEQ multiplex PCR, and its TCRdb copy is limited to in-frame clones, with some not included. The sample holds roughly 16,000 clones, 60% to 75% seen once. The specimen was ileal tissue. The receptors were sampled from an adult with Crohn's disease. Both conserved end residues are part of each CDR3. D genes are given only for firm matches. The size field is filled for only some rows; it gives once, few, many or a size class.

TRBV19	-	-	TRBJ2-7	CASSIGQSLTYEQYF	TGTGCCAGTAGTATAGGCCAGTCGCTTACCTACGAGCAGTACTTC
TRBV20-1	-	-	TRBJ2-5	CSARQETQYF	TGCAGTGCTCGTCAAGAGACCCAGTACTTC
TRBV5-1	-	-	TRBJ1-1	CASSLAGMNTEAFF	TGCGCCAGCAGCTTGGCCGGGATGAACACTGAAGCTTTCTTT
TRBV30	-	-	TRBJ1-1	CAWSSRENTEAFF	TGTGCCTGGAGTTCCAGGGAGAACACTGAAGCTTTCTTT
TRBV6-6	TRBD2	-	TRBJ2-1	CASSSLLAGGVYEQFF	TGTGCCAGCAGTTCCCTACTAGCGGGAGGGGTTTATGAGCAGTTCTTC
TRBV5-6	TRBD1	-	TRBJ1-2	CASSPKSRQGAYGYTF	TGTGCCAGCAGCCCAAAAAGCCGACAGGGAGCCTATGGCTACACCTTC
TRBV29-1	-	few	TRBJ1-1	CSVEQGMNTEAFF	TGCAGCGTTGAACAGGGGATGAACACTGAAGCTTTCTTT
TRBV19	-	-	TRBJ1-1	CASIGNRANTEAFF	TGTGCCAGTATTGGAAACAGGGCGAACACTGAAGCTTTCTTT
TRBV6-5	-	-	TRBJ1-2	CASSYSGGRGAGGHTF	TGTGCCAGCAGTTACTCCGGGGGGCGAGGGGCAGGTGGCCACACCTTC
TRBV13	-	-	TRBJ1-4	CASSHRRQTNEKLFF	TGTGCCAGCAGTCATCGGAGGCAGACTAATGAAAAACTGTTTTTT
TRBV7-9	TRBD1	-	TRBJ2-7	CASSPGTGGNYEQYF	TGTGCCAGCAGCCCCGGGACAGGGGGTAACTACGAGCAGTACTTC
TRBV2	TRBD1	-	TRBJ1-6	CASSYRDRDLHF	TGTGCCAGCAGTTACCGGGACAGGGACCTCCACTTT
TRBV7-6	TRBD2	few	TRBJ2-7	CASAPTSVHEQYF	TGTGCCAGCGCCCCAACTAGCGTCCACGAGCAGTACTTC
TRBV5-4	-	-	TRBJ1-4	CASSLGPDGEKLFF	TGTGCCAGCAGCTTGGGGCCTGATGGTGAAAAACTGTTTTTT
TRBV6-6	TRBD1	-	TRBJ2-7	CASSYSRDSYEQYF	TGTGCCAGCAGTTATTCTCGGGACAGCTACGAGCAGTACTTC
TRBV9	-	few	TRBJ1-2	CASSVGPGGYGYTF	TGTGCCAGCAGCGTAGGTCCGGGGGGCTATGGCTACACCTTC
TRBV19	-	-	TRBJ2-7	CASRPKGQQDYEQYF	TGTGCCAGTAGACCTAAAGGACAGCAGGACTACGAGCAGTACTTC
TRBV5-4	TRBD1	-	TRBJ1-1	CASSWGGTGGTEAFF	TGTGCCAGCAGCTGGGGCGGGACAGGGGGAACTGAAGCTTTCTTT
TRBV7-6	TRBD2	-	TRBJ2-5	CASSLVSGGLAETQYF	TGTGCCAGCAGCTTAGTAAGCGGGGGTCTTGCGGAGACCCAGTACTTC
TRBV2	-	few	TRBJ1-1	CASSLREVGLGTEAFF	TGTGCCAGCAGTTTGAGGGAGGTAGGCTTGGGCACTGAAGCTTTCTTT
TRBV19	-	-	TRBJ1-2	CASSVRRMDRIGYTF	TGTGCCAGTAGTGTGCGAAGAATGGACAGAATTGGCTACACCTTC
TRBV6-6	-	few	TRBJ2-6	CATRSSGANVLTF	TGTGCCACCAGGAGCTCTGGGGCCAACGTCCTGACTTTC
TRBV6-6	-	-	TRBJ1-5	CASSYPDGGNQPQHF	TGTGCCAGCAGTTACCCCGACGGGGGGAATCAGCCCCAGCATTTT
TRBV4-3	TRBD2	-	TRBJ2-7	CASSPTRLAGEYEQYF	TGCGCCAGCAGCCCCACCCGGCTAGCGGGGGAATACGAGCAGTACTTC
TRBV7-9	-	-	TRBJ1-6	CASREGDSPLHF	TGTGCCAGCAGAGAAGGGGATTCACCCCTCCACTTT
TRBV13	TRBD2	-	TRBJ2-5	CASSLGPPQWRGETQYF	TGTGCCAGCAGCTTAGGGCCCCCCCAGTGGCGGGGGGAGACCCAGTACTTC
TRBV5-6	-	-	TRBJ2-7	CASSFGAGHDYEQYF	TGTGCCAGCAGCTTCGGAGCGGGCCATGACTACGAGCAGTACTTC
TRBV5-4	TRBD2	-	TRBJ2-1	CASSREGGYNEQFF	TGTGCCAGCAGCCGGGAGGGAGGGTACAATGAGCAGTTCTTC
TRBV7-2	TRBD1	-	TRBJ2-5	CASRSGGRETQYF	TGTGCCAGCAGATCAGGGGGCCGGGAGACCCAGTACTTC
TRBV6-5	-	once	TRBJ2-3	CASSSGDTQYF	TGTGCCAGCAGTTCGGGAGATACGCAGTATTTT
TRBV18	TRBD2	-	TRBJ2-7	CASSPGGAPYEQYF	TGTGCCAGCTCTCCCGGGGGGGCTCCCTACGAGCAGTACTTC
TRBV2	TRBD2	once	TRBJ2-3	CASTGTSANRDTQYF	TGTGCCAGCACCGGAACTAGCGCTAACAGGGATACGCAGTATTTT
TRBV9	-	-	TRBJ2-3	CASSVEAASTDTQYF	TGTGCCAGCAGCGTAGAAGCGGCCAGCACAGATACGCAGTATTTT
TRBV19	-	-	TRBJ1-2	CASTRLGSGKSYGYTF	TGTGCCAGTACCCGGCTAGGATCAGGGAAGAGTTATGGCTACACCTTC
TRBV5-1	TRBD1	-	TRBJ2-1	CASSLRTGLGEQFF	TGCGCCAGCAGCTTGAGGACAGGACTCGGCGAGCAGTTCTTC
TRBV30	-	-	TRBJ1-5	CAWSSRGRANQPQHF	TGTGCCTGGAGTTCGAGGGGGAGAGCCAATCAGCCCCAGCATTTT
TRBV7-9	TRBD2	-	TRBJ2-7	CASSTSGRGYEQYF	TGTGCCAGCAGCACTAGCGGGAGAGGCTACGAGCAGTACTTC
TRBV28	-	-	TRBJ1-2	CASRDTGGYGYTF	TGTGCCAGCAGGGATACAGGCGGCTATGGCTACACCTTC
TRBV30	-	-	TRBJ1-1	CAWKVIRSSDEAFF	TGTGCCTGGAAGGTGATCAGGTCTTCGGATGAAGCTTTCTTT
TRBV18	TRBD1	-	TRBJ1-2	CASSPQTGANYGYTF	TGTGCCAGCTCACCACAAACAGGGGCTAACTATGGCTACACCTTC
TRBV18	-	-	TRBJ1-1	CASSPPTGGRTEAFF	TGTGCCAGCTCACCACCCACGGGGGGAAGAACTGAAGCTTTCTTT
TRBV30	TRBD1	-	TRBJ2-7	CAWSVQTGGYEQYF	TGTGCCTGGAGTGTACAGACAGGGGGGTACGAGCAGTACTTC
TRBV5-1	TRBD1	-	TRBJ2-1	CASSLTGGYVEQFF	TGCGCCAGCAGCTTGACAGGGGGGTATGTGGAGCAGTTCTTC
TRBV7-9	-	medium-sized	TRBJ2-7	CASSPISSEQYF	TGTGCCAGCAGCCCGATTTCGAGCGAGCAGTACTTC
TRBV2	-	-	TRBJ2-3	CAITVLGTPSTDTQYF	TGTGCCATCACGGTCCTTGGGACTCCAAGCACAGATACGCAGTATTTT
TRBV6-5	TRBD1	-	TRBJ2-7	CASSPTGGYGEQYF	TGTGCCAGCAGCCCAACAGGGGGCTACGGCGAGCAGTACTTC
TRBV7-7	TRBD2	-	TRBJ2-1	CASSPGLAGGHGHEQFF	TGTGCTAGCAGCCCCGGACTAGCGGGAGGGCACGGTCATGAGCAGTTCTTC
TRBV29-1	TRBD1	-	TRBJ2-2	CSVRTGQNTGELFF	TGCAGCGTTCGGACAGGGCAAAACACCGGGGAGCTGTTTTTT
TRBV6-4	-	-	TRBJ1-1	CASSDSGGEAFF	TGTGCCAGCAGTGACTCGGGGGGGGAAGCTTTCTTT
TRBV28	-	-	TRBJ2-7	CASSSPGLLLEQYF	TGTGCCAGCAGTTCCCCCGGACTTCTGTTGGAGCAGTACTTC
TRBV5-1	-	-	TRBJ2-5	CASSLGRGSGQETQYF	TGCGCCAGCAGCTTGGGGAGAGGTAGCGGCCAAGAGACCCAGTACTTC
TRBV6-4	-	-	TRBJ2-2	CAGPSGNRTGELFF	TGTGCCGGACCCTCAGGGAATCGCACCGGGGAGCTGTTTTTT
TRBV5-6	TRBD1	once	TRBJ2-7	CASRGQGRYEQYF	TGTGCCAGCAGAGGACAGGGCAGATACGAGCAGTACTTC
TRBV27	-	-	TRBJ2-5	CASSSLTGGAGQETQYF	TGTGCCAGCAGTTCCCTAACGGGCGGTGCAGGGCAAGAGACCCAGTACTTC
TRBV9	-	-	TRBJ1-2	CASSIPREGGNGYTF	TGTGCCAGCAGCATCCCCAGGGAGGGGGGGAATGGCTACACCTTC
TRBV14	-	-	TRBJ1-2	CASSQGTGSFYGYTF	TGTGCCAGCAGCCAAGGTACAGGGAGTTTTTATGGCTACACCTTC
TRBV28	-	-	TRBJ2-7	CASSFQTGSLFSLYEQYF	TGTGCCAGCAGTTTCCAAACAGGGAGCCTCTTTTCCCTCTACGAGCAGTACTTC
TRBV5-1	-	-	TRBJ1-2	CASSGTNYGYTF	TGCGCCAGCAGCGGCACAAACTATGGCTACACCTTC
TRBV5-6	-	few	TRBJ2-5	CASSFITGVQETQYF	TGTGCCAGCAGCTTTATAACGGGAGTACAAGAGACCCAGTACTTC
TRBV19	TRBD1	-	TRBJ2-7	CASSPGTAYEQYF	TGTGCCAGTAGCCCTGGGACAGCCTACGAGCAGTACTTC